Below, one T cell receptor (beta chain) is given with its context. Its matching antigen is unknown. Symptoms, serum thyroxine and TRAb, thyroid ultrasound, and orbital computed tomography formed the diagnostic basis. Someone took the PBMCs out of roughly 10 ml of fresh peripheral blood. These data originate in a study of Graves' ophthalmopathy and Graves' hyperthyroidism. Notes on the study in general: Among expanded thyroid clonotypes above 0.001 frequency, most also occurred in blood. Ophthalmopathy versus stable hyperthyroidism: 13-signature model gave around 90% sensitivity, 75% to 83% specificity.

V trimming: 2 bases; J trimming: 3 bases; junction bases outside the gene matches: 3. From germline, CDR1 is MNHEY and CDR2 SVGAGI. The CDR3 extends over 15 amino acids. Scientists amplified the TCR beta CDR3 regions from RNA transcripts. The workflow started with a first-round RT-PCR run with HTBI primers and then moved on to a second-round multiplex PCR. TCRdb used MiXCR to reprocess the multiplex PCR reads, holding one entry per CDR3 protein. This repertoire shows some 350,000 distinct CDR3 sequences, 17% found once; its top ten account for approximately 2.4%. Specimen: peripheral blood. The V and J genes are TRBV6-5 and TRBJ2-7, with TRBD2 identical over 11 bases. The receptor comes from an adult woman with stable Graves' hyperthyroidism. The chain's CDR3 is CASSYRGTSGYEQYF. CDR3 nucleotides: TGTGCCAGCAGTTACCGGGGGACTAGCGGCTACGAGCAGTACTTC.